This T cell receptor beta chain was obtained from a study of T cell responses to AZD1222 COVID-19 vaccine (dated by TCRdb to the early 2020s). For the wider study: TCR sequencing was performed for roughly 250 trial participants, of whom 200 to 220 were given two doses of AZD1222 and around 25 were given two doses of MenACWY control vaccine. Trial participants were enrolled by age into 18-55, 56-69 and 70-plus year subgroups, with about 150, 28 and 57 TCR-sequenced participants respectively.

On the study overall, not on this receptor specifically: The 56-69-year group was small, and its depth increase did not reach significance, likely because of low power. CD4 TCRs associated with the vaccine covered the entire spike protein, and the dominant responses were in regions 160-218 and 743-854. Only five or six AZD1222 recipients were SARS-CoV-2 seropositive at baseline, limiting conclusions about previously exposed vaccinees. Participants were mostly white British, with more females than males. The authors suggested clonal diversity may have been underestimated. Reportedly, close to half of the unique spike-specific TCRs recognized epitopes lying outside the regions that are mutated in the B.1.351 and B.1.1.7 variants. A significant rise in spike-specific TCR breadth and depth was observed after two AZD1222 doses relative to day 0 and relative to MenACWY recipients. Because no day 14 peak-response samples were available, the repertoires could be characterized only after the peak T cell response.

Notes on this clone: The antigen it recognizes is unknown. The sample holds no much larger clone one base away, and base qualities are not on file.

Sequences SGHVS (CDR1) and FQNEAQ (CDR2) are obtained from the germline V gene. The CDR3 goes from the cysteine to the phenylalanine over 16 residues. The only DNA kept is the CDR3, 48 bases in frame from the first base. Compared with germline, V lacks 1 base and J lacks 2 bases; bases without a gene match: 4. According to the study, the label for this sample's time point signals: about 28 days (+/-7) after the second vaccine dose. AZD1222 recipients whose second dose came at about 4 weeks and those whose second dose came at about 12 weeks were combined into one group, since spike-specific TCR depth and breadth did not differ between the two schedules. Vaccinee samples were obtained from the UK trials COV001 and COV002, which included a single-blind randomized controlled phase 2/3 trial of AZD1222 (ChAdOx1 nCoV-19) in healthy adults. For TCRbeta chain sequencing, PBMC samples were collected from trial participants at day 0 and at day 28 after the second dose.

The CDR3 regions of human TCRbeta chains were analyzed by immunosequencing. The original methods were these. TCRs in the repertoires were matched against a reference library of SARS-CoV-2-specific TCRs that had been generated with the MIRA antigen-specificity platform. Breadth was defined as the fraction of unique TCRs that were SARS-CoV-2-associated, and depth was defined as the fraction of total T cells that were SARS-CoV-2-associated. Using the MIRA data, each spike-specific TCR was mapped to the spike region that the TCR reacts to and placed in a CD4 or CD8 class. Log10-transformed breadth and depth values were compared by one-way ANOVA with Sidak's multiple comparisons tests. TCRdb took over this immuneACCESS table, retaining in-frame rearrangements with V and J assigned. Such tables are incomplete; in checked studies, under half of the missing clones stem from an unresolved V gene, and the remainder is unexplained. That table furnishes V, J and clone size, whereas the DNA furnished D and trimming. The sample yields around 110,000 clones; 92% were counted once. Under 10% of the sample belongs to the ten largest clones.

This specimen consisted of peripheral blood, obtained 28 days after the second AZD1222 dose. This TCR was recovered from an adult who received the AZD1222 COVID-19 vaccine. The V and J segments used are TRBV7-8 and TRBJ2-7, with 11 middle bases fitting TRBD2. The sequenced DNA: TGTGCCAGCAGCTTAGGGGAGACTAGCGGGGCCTACGAGCAGTACTTC. This gives the protein CASSLGETSGAYEQYF. The variable domain in full, with residues beyond the CDR3 obtained from the reference TRBV7-8 and TRBJ2-7 genes, is GAGVSQSPRYKVAKRGQDVALRCDPISGHVSLFWYQQALGQGPEFLTYFQNEAQLDKSGLPSDRFFAERPEGSVSTLKIQRTQQEDSAVYLCASSLGETSGAYEQYFGPGTRLTVT.